These 28 T cell receptor beta chains share one sample of origin, sequenced in a study of T cell repertoires in cytomegalovirus infection. TCRdb independently ran MiXCR on the reads; one entry per CDR3 protein. The sample includes 680,000 or so distinct CDR3 sequences, 33% seen only once; the top ten take roughly 18%. Their specific antigens are unknown. The specimen was cultured PBMCs, collected from culture after CMV antigen stimulation. Receptors originate from a human donor in good health (CMV status not recorded). Some clones in this sample may be carry-over from other donors' samples.

The genes are TRBV7-2 and TRBJ2-1; the D gene is possibly TRBD2 (5 bases). CDR1 and CDR2 (germline): SGHTA, FQGNSA. V lost 3 bases, J lost 3 bases, and 9 bases lay in between. The length of the CDR3 is 14 residues. The CDR3 DNA follows: TGTGCCAGCAGCTTGAGGGAGAACTACAATGAGCAGTTCTTC. Amino acid sequence: CASSLRENYNEQFF.

This clonotype came up a few times. The CDR3 DNA sequence: TGTGCCAGCAGCCGAAGTGTGGGGAACGATGGCTACACCTTC. Its protein is CASSRSVGNDGYTF. The chain is built from TRBV12-3 or TRBV12-4 and TRBJ1-2; D unclear. CDR3 length: 14 amino acids. Trimming shortened V by 6 bases and J by 6 bases, and 17 bases separated the two germline ends.

The CDR3 reads CASRKDSSYNEQFF. CDR3 bases: TGCGCCAGCAGGAAGGACAGCTCCTACAATGAGCAGTTCTTC. The chain is built from TRBV5-1 and TRBJ2-1; perhaps TRBD1 as D (6 bases). In germline, CDR1 is SGHRS, CDR2 YFSETQ. Trimming took 5 bases from V and 0 from J, leaving 9 bases between them. This CDR3 region has 14 residues.

V usage is TRBV12-3 or TRBV12-4 and J usage is TRBJ1-1; D remains unclear. V lost 4 bases to trimming and J lost 2 bases, with 17 bases between them. This CDR3 has 16 residues. The CDR3 DNA reads TGTGCCAGCAGTTCCCCCCCACGGGGTCGAAACACTGAAGCTTTCTTT. It translates to CASSSPPRGRNTEAFF.

In its sample, this clonotype was seen a few times. The chain is built from TRBV12-3 or TRBV12-4 and TRBJ2-3; D might be TRBD2 (6 bases). Trimming took 9 bases from V and 0 from J, leaving 16 bases between them. The CDR3 is 15 amino acids. CDR3 loop: CASNHDGTSTDTQYF. As DNA, the CDR3 is TGTGCCAGTAACCATGACGGGACTAGCACAGATACGCAGTATTTT.

The chain recombines TRBV20-1 with TRBJ1-5; D unresolved. The V gene lost 3 bases and the J gene lost 3 bases, with 12 bases spanning the gap. This CDR3 region has 14 residues. CDR1 and CDR2 (germline): DFQATT, SNEGSKA (reference sequence). The CDR3 nucleotides are TGCAGTGCTAGCCGACCGCAGTTCAATCAGCCCCAGCATTTT. Its protein product is CSASRPQFNQPQHF.

This clonotype was counted ten times or more. The chain links TRBV7-2 to TRBJ2-7, with D perhaps matching TRBD1 or TRBD2 (7 bases each). Germline V lookup: CDR1 SGHTA, CDR2 FQGNSA. The CDR3 is 15 residues long. Trimming cost V 3 bases and J 0 bases, with 12 bases left between them. CDR3 in amino acids: CASSFQGGNSYEQYF. The CDR3 region has the DNA TGTGCCAGCAGCTTCCAGGGGGGGAACTCCTACGAGCAGTACTTC.

This chain connects TRBV7-2 to TRBJ1-2, with a weak D call TRBD1 (6 bases). Germline assignment: CDR1 SGHTA and CDR2 FQGNSA. V lost 5 bases and J lost 5, with 15 bases in between. CDR3 size: 14 residues. CDR3 in DNA: TGTGCCAGCAGCCGACCACAGGGAGGGTATGGCTACACCTTC. Its translation is CASSRPQGGYGYTF.

This chain joins TRBV6-1 and TRBJ1-5; D is ambiguous. Germline V gene data show CDR1 as MNHNS and CDR2 as SASEGT. The CDR3 covers 13 residues. V lost 2 bases to trimming and J lost 6 bases, with 8 bases between them. This CDR3 reads CASSETPSQPQHF. The CDR3 DNA reads as TGTGCCAGCAGTGAAACCCCAAGTCAGCCCCAGCATTTT.

This clonotype was seen only a few times. This chain uses TRBV2 with TRBJ2-7; TRBD1 agrees at 7 bases. Trimming at V came to 4 bases and at J to 3 bases, leaving 6 bases not matched to a gene. This CDR3 contains 14 residues. Per germline, CDR1 SNHLY and CDR2 FYNNEI. The CDR3 here is CASSVGTEGYEQYF. The CDR3 DNA follows: TGTGCCAGCAGTGTCGGGACAGAGGGCTACGAGCAGTACTTC.

This clonotype was seen at least ten times. This chain links TRBV7-2 with TRBJ2-3; 9 bases align to TRBD2. V was clipped by 2 bases and J by 2 bases; unmatched bases: 5. CDR1 is SGHTA, CDR2 FQGNSA, per germline. The CDR3 runs to 16 residues. The CDR3 DNA reads TGTGCCAGCAGCTTAAGGGCTAGCGGGGACACAGATACGCAGTATTTT. Encoded protein: CASSLRASGDTDTQYF.

CDR3 nucleotides: TGCGCCAGCAGCCAAATAGCGGGAGGGTACACAGATACGCAGTATTTT. Translating gives CASSQIAGGYTDTQYF. The genes are TRBV4-3 and TRBJ2-3; TRBD2 aligns across 11 bases. Germline values: CDR1 LGHNA, CDR2 YSLEER. CDR3 size: 16 residues. V gave up 2 bases and J gave up 2 bases; unmatched junction bases: 3.

The rearrangement uses TRBV6-2 or TRBV6-3 and TRBJ2-5; 7 bases fit TRBD2. The CDR3 is made up of 15 amino acids. Germline trimming cut 2 bases from V and 4 bases from J; bases unmatched to any gene: 7. Germline values: CDR1 MNHEY, CDR2 SVGEGT. The CDR3 DNA follows: TGTGCCAGCAGTTACCCCCCCGGCGGGGGAGAGACCCAGTACTTC. The encoded protein is CASSYPPGGGETQYF.

This clonotype was counted only a few times. The J gene is TRBJ1-2, the V gene TRBV4-1, with D possibly matching TRBD1 (6 bases). This CDR3 spans 15 amino acids. Trimming cost V 5 bases and J 4 bases, with 17 bases left between them. Germline V gene sequence: CDR1 MGHRA, CDR2 YSYEKL. CDR3 residues: CASSAAVRDIYGYTF. The CDR3 DNA sequence: TGCGCCAGCAGCGCCGCGGTCAGGGACATCTATGGCTACACCTTC.

This clonotype was detected many times. V and J are TRBV7-9 and TRBJ2-3, with D possibly matching TRBD2 (7 bases). CDR1 is SEHNR and CDR2 is FQNEAQ in the germline V gene (reference sequence). The CDR3 totals 16 residues. The ends were cut back, 5 bases at V and 1 base at J, with 16 bases in the middle. In nucleotides, the CDR3 is TGTGCCAGCAGCCTCCGCCGGGGGGCCCGCACAGATACGCAGTATTTT. Its translation is CASSLRRGARTDTQYF.

Only a few counts were recorded for this clonotype. This rearrangement joins TRBV5-5 to TRBJ1-5; D unclear. The V end was cut by 0 bases, the J end by 11 bases, with 15 bases between. Germline lookup yields CDR1 SGHKS and CDR2 YYEKEE (reference sequence). There are 14 residues in the CDR3. The CDR3 sequence is CASSLGGRISAQHF. The DNA of the CDR3 is TGTGCCAGCAGCTTGGGGGGAAGGATATCGGCCCAGCATTTT.

The chain carries TRBV10-3 and TRBJ2-1; D gene uncertain. Germline V lookup: CDR1 ENHRY, CDR2 SYGVKD. This CDR3 is built from 12 residues. V lost 4 bases and J 9 bases, leaving 10 bases between the germline ends. The CDR3 region has the DNA TGTGCCATCAGTGCTAACTTCATTGAGCAGTTCTTC. This translates into CAISANFIEQFF.

This clonotype was seen more than once but under ten times. This chain uses TRBV6-1 with TRBJ2-2; tentative D call: TRBD2 (6 bases). Trimming took 1 base from V and 1 from J, leaving 13 bases between them. Germline CDR1 is MNHNS and CDR2 is SASEGT. There are 17 residues in the CDR3. The CDR3, as DNA: TGTGCCAGCAGTGAAGGACGGGGACTCAAGAACACCGGGGAGCTGTTTTTT. Its protein product is CASSEGRGLKNTGELFF.

This chain's CDR3 is CASSSGLAETYEQYF. DNA of the CDR3: TGTGCCAGCAGCTCGGGACTAGCGGAGACCTACGAGCAGTACTTC. The genes are TRBV7-9 and TRBJ2-7, with 11 bases lining up with TRBD2. The trim removed 4 bases at V and 2 bases at J, leaving 4 bases unmatched. Germline V gene sequence: CDR1 SEHNR, CDR2 FQNEAQ (reference sequence). CDR3 length equals 15 residues.

This clonotype appeared many times. In DNA, the CDR3 is TGTGCCAGCAGCTTAGAGGTGGACAGGCGATATAATTCACCCCTCCACTTT. Translation: CASSLEVDRRYNSPLHF. V gene TRBV7-2 combines with J gene TRBJ1-6, with 7 bases matching TRBD1. V lost 1 base to trimming and J lost 4 bases; unmatched junction nucleotides: 7. The CDR3 extends over 17 amino acids. Germline V gene sequence: CDR1 SGHTA, CDR2 FQGNSA.

The sample holds a few counts of this clonotype. The J gene is TRBJ2-3, the V gene TRBV2; D is possibly TRBD1 (5 bases). CDR3 size: 14 residues. V lost 6 bases, J lost 2 bases, and 12 bases lay in between. CDR1 is SNHLY and CDR2 is FYNNEI in the germline V gene. This CDR3 reads CASRYDSPTDTQYF. The CDR3 region has the DNA TGTGCCAGCAGATACGACAGCCCCACAGATACGCAGTATTTT.

V gene TRBV5-1 combines with J gene TRBJ2-7; tentative D call: TRBD2 (7 bases). Trimming took off 3 bases at V and 3 bases at J, with 13 bases between the two ends. The CDR3 totals 14 residues. Germline CDR1 SGHRS, CDR2 YFSETQ. The CDR3 region is CASSSIGGGYEQYF. DNA of the CDR3: TGCGCCAGCAGCTCCATAGGGGGGGGCTACGAGCAGTACTTC.

About this clonotype itself: A far larger clone is only one base removed, so a read error is likely. This sequence joins TRBV7-6 and TRBJ1-5, with a weak D call TRBD1 (6 bases). The CDR3 covers 14 residues. Germline V gene data show CDR1 as SGHVS and CDR2 as FNYEAQ. Here the CDR3 reads CTSSLGGGNQPQHF. Here the CDR3 DNA reads TGTACCAGCAGCTTGGGGGGCGGCAATCAGCCCCAGCATTTT. Filled out from reference TRBV7-6 and TRBJ1-5, the complete variable domain reads GAGVSQSPRYKVTKRGQDVALRCDPISGHVSLYWYRQALGQGPEFLTYFNYEAQQDKSGLPNDRFSAERPEGSISTLTIQRTEQRDSAMYRCTSSLGGGNQPQHFGDGTRLSIL.

The chain uses TRBV6-5 and TRBJ1-5; D is ambiguous. Germline V gives CDR1 MNHEY, CDR2 SVGAGI. The CDR3 covers 13 residues. V dropped 5 bases and J dropped 6 bases, with 11 bases sitting between them. The DNA of the CDR3 is TGTGCCAGCAGTCTCGGGCCGATTCAGCCCCAGCATTTT. Protein product: CASSLGPIQPQHF.

Ten or more counts support this clonotype. CDR3 sequence: CASSLVSSEETQYF. As DNA, the CDR3 is TGTGCCAGCAGCTTAGTGTCGTCAGAAGAGACCCAGTACTTC. The gene calls are TRBV7-9 and TRBJ2-5, with unresolved D. Germline lookup yields CDR1 SEHNR and CDR2 FQNEAQ (reference sequence). V was pared by 1 base and J by 3 bases, with 9 bases between. This CDR3 is 14 amino acids long.

V is TRBV20-1 and J is TRBJ1-2; TRBD1 agrees at 8 bases. The CDR3 sequence is 12 residues long. From germline, CDR1 is DFQATT and CDR2 SNEGSKA (reference sequence). The J segment lost 8 bases and the V segment lost 4 bases, leaving 6 bases of the junction unmatched. The CDR3 loop reads CSATGGAGGYTF. CDR3 bases: TGCAGTGCTACAGGGGGCGCGGGAGGCTACACCTTC.

The genes are TRBV19 and TRBJ1-1; D possibly corresponds to TRBD1 (5 bases). Trimming took off 5 bases at V and 5 bases at J, with 15 bases between the two ends. The CDR3 is 14 residues long. Germline-derived CDR1 and CDR2 are LNHDA and SQIVND (reference sequence). CDR3: CASSWAGGGTEAFF. DNA for the CDR3: TGTGCCAGTAGTTGGGCTGGCGGGGGAACTGAAGCTTTCTTT.

In its sample, this clonotype was seen a few times. The chain joins TRBV6-1 to TRBJ1-1; D ambiguous. The CDR3 consists of 14 residues. V was pared by 5 bases and J by 6 bases, with 16 bases between. Germline V gene data show CDR1 as MNHNS and CDR2 as SASEGT. CDR3 nucleotide sequence: TGTGCCAGCAGTAAACACCGGGAGGTAGCTGAAGCTTTCTTT. Encoded protein: CASSKHREVAEAFF.